This TCR beta chain derives from a study of shared clonotypes between healthy human individuals. Study-level findings and limits: Sequencing depth was a factor that was expected to affect clonotype sharing among donors. Genetic and exposure-history diversity was limited by the few donors.

TCRdb's table, derived via immunoSEQ multiplex PCR, lists solely in-frame clones and lacks some. The profile covers around 530,000 clones, with around 78% appearing a single time and around 12% taken by the ten largest. Germline V CDR1 and CDR2: MNHEY, SMNVEV (reference sequence). The germline V and J ends were trimmed by 6 bases and 9 bases, with 21 bases remaining between them. This CDR3 spans 15 amino acids. In regard to this clone: Its antigen remains unidentified.

The sequenced material came from PBMCs. V usage is TRBV27 and J usage is TRBJ1-5, with D maybe TRBD1 (6 bases). This clonotype originated in a woman in her thirties or forties in good health. Some clones in this sample may be carry-over from other donors' samples. The CDR3 sequence: CASSLDSRGVGPQHF. The CDR3 DNA is TGTGCCAGCAGCCTGGACAGTCGTGGGGTGGGGCCCCAGCATTTT.